The sample holds a few counts of the clone carrying this TCR beta chain. The sample is drawn from a study of T cell repertoires in cytomegalovirus infection. Study-wide background: Both a matching HLA type and CMV infection were indicated by public TCR beta signatures.

TCRdb reprocessed the reads with MiXCR, giving one entry per CDR3 protein. Of a few hundred thousand distinct CDR3 sequences listed, roughly 15% are singletons. With 4 bases clipped from V and 2 bases from J, the junction kept 5 bases outside the gene matches. The germline V gene has CDR1 KGHSH and CDR2 LQKENI. CDR3 size: 15 residues. This sequence was found in a human donor in good health (CMV status not recorded). Some clones in this sample may be carry-over from other donors' samples. The specimen sequenced was PBMCs. V is TRBV18 and J is TRBJ1-2; the match to TRBD1 covers 9 bases. CDR3 DNA sequence: TGTGCCAGCTCACGTGGGGACAGGGAAAACTATGGCTACACCTTC. As protein: CASSRGDRENYGYTF.